The TCR beta chain under discussion was sequenced for a study of OX40 agonist ivuxolimab in advanced cancers. The wider study: Prior checkpoint blockade (anti-PD-1, anti-PD-L1 or anti-CTLA-4) was permitted; 40% had it.

As concerns this clone: Antigen specificity is unknown.

TCRdb's copy holds only in-frame clones and misses some; the assay was immunoSEQ multiplex PCR. Here the sample spans fewer than 90,000 clones, 80% to 90% being singletons. Study findings and constraints: Low normalized T-cell clonal expansion was also seen in some nonresponders. Among the least clonally expanded were partial responders at 0.1-3.0 mg/kg. Antigens targeted by the expanded peripheral T cells were not determined.

Per germline, CDR1 SGHTA and CDR2 FQGNSA. The CDR3 contains 14 residues. With 3 bases removed from V and 9 bases from J, the gap between germline ends came to 17 bases. This TCR was sampled from an adult with an advanced solid tumor such as melanoma, head and neck, liver or kidney cancer. The sample was CD4+ or CD8+ T cells sorted from blood, taken in a trial of the OX40 agonist ivuxolimab. The chain is built from TRBV7-2 and TRBJ1-1, with D perhaps TRBD1 (5 bases). CDR3 region: CASSLGGGNQQAFF. The CDR3 bases are TGTGCCAGCAGCTTGGGGGGAGGGAATCAGCAAGCTTTCTTT.